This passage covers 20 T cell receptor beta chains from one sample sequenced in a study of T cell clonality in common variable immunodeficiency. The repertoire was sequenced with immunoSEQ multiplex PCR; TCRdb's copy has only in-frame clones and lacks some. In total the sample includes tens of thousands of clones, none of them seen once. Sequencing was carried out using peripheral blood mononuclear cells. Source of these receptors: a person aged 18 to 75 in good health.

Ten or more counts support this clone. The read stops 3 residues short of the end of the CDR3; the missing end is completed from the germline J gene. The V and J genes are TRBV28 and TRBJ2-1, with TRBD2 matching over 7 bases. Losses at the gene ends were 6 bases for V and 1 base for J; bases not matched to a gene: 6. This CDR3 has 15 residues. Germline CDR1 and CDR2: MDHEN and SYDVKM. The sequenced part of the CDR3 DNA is TGTGCCAGCAGCCAACTAGCGCCTTCCTACAATGAG. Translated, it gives CASSQLAPSYNE. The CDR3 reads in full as CASSQLAPSYNEQFF.

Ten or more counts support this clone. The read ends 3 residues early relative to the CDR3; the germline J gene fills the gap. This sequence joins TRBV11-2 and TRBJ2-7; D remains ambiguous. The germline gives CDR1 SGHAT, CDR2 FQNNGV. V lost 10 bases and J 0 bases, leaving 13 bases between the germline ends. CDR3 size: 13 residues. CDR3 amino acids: CATVKSDSYEQYF. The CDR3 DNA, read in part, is TGTGCCACCGTGAAGTCAGACTCCTACGAG.

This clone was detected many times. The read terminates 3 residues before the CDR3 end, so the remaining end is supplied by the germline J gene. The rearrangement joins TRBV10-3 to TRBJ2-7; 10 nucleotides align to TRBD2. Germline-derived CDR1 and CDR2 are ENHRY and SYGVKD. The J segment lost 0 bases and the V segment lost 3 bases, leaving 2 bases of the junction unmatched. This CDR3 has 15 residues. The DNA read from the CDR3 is TGTGCCATCAGTGATCTAGCGGGGGACTCCTACGAG. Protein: CAISDLAGDSYE. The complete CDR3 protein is CAISDLAGDSYEQYF.

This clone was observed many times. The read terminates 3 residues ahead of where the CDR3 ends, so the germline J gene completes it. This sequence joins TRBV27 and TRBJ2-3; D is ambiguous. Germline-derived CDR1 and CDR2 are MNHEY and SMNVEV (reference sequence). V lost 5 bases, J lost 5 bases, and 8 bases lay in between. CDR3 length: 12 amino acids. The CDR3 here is CASSHNEDTQYF. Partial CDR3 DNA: TGTGCCAGCAGTCACAATGAAGATACG.

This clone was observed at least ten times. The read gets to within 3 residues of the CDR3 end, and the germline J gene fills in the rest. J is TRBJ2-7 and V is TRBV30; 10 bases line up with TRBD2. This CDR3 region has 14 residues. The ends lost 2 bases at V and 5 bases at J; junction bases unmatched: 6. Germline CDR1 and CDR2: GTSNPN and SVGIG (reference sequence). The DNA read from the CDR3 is TGTGCCTGGAGTCCAGGGACTAGCGCCCACGAG. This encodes CAWSPGTSAHE. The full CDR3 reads CAWSPGTSAHEQYF.

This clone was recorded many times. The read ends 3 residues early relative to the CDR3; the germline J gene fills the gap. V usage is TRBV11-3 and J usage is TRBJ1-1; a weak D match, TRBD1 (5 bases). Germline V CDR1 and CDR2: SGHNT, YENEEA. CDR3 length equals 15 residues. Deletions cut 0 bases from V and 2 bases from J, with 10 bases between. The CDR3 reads CASSLELGVNTEAFF. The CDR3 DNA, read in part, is TGTGCCAGCAGCTTAGAGCTAGGGGTTAACACTGAA.

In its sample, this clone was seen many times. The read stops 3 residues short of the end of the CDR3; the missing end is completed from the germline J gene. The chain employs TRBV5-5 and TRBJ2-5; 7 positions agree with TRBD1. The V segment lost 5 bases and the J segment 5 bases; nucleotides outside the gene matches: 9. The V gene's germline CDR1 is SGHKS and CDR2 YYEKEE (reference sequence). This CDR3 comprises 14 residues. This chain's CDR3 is CASSSDRVWETQYF. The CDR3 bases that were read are TGTGCCAGCAGTTCAGACAGGGTCTGGGAGACC.

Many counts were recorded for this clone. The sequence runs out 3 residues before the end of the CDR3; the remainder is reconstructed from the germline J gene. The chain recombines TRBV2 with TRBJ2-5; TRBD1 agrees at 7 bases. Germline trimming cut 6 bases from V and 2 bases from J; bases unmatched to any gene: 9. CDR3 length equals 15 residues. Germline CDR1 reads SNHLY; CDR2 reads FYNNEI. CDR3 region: CASSSFPGQQETQYF. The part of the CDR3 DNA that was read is TGTGCCAGCAGCTCCTTTCCGGGACAGCAAGAGACC.

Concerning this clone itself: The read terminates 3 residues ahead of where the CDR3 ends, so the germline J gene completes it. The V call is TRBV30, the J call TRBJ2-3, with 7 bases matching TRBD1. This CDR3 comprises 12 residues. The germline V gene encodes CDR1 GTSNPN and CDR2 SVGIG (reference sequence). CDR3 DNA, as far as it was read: TGTGCCTGGAGTTCCCAAGGGGGCGCG. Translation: CAWSSQGGA. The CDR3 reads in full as CAWSSQGGAQYF.

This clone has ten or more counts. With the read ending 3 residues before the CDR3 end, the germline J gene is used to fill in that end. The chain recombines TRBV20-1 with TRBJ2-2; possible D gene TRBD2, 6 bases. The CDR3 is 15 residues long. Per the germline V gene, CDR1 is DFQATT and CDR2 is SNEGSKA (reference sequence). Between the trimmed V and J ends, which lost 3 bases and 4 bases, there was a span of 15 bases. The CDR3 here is CSARRGVSSTGELFF. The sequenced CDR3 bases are TGCAGTGCTAGGCGGGGCGTCTCGAGCACCGGGGAG.

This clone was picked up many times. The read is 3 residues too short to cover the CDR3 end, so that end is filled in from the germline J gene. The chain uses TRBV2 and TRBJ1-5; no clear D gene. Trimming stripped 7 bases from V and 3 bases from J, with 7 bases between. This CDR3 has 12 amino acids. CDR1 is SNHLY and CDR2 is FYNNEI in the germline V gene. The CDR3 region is CASKGPNQPQHF. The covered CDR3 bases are TGTGCCAGCAAAGGTCCCAATCAGCCC.

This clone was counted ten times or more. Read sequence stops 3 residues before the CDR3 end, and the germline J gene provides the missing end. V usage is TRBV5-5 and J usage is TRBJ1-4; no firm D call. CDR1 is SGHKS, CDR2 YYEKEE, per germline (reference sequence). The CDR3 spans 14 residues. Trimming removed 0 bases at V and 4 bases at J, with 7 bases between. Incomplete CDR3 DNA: TGTGCCAGCAGCTTGGCCCGTTATAATGAAAAA. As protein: CASSLARYNEK. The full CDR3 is CASSLARYNEKLFF.

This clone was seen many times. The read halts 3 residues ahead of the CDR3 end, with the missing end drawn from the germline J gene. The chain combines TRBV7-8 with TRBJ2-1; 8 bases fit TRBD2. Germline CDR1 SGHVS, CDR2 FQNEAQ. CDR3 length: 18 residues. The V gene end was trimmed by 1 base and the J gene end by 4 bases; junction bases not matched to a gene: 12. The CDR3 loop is CASSLVLRGTREYNEQFF. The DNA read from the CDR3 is TGTGCCAGCAGCTTAGTTTTACGTGGGACTAGGGAATACAATGAG.

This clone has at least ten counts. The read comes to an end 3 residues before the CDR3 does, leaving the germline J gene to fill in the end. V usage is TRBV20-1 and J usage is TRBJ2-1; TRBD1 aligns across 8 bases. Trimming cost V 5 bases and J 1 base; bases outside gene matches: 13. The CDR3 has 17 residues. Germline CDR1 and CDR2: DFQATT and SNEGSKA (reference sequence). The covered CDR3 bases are TGCAGTGCTTCTGGGACAGGTAGACTAGGTTCCTACAATGAG. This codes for CSASGTGRLGSYNE. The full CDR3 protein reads CSASGTGRLGSYNEQFF.

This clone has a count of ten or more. The part of the CDR3 DNA that was read is TGCGCCAGCAGCACAGGACAGGGGACCTACAATGAG. Its protein product is CASSTGQGTYNE. The entire CDR3 is CASSTGQGTYNEQFF. The chain carries TRBV5-1 and TRBJ2-1; 9 nucleotides match TRBD1. The CDR3 end falls 3 residues outside the read, so it is completed with the germline J gene. The CDR3 runs to 15 residues. In germline, CDR1 is SGHRS, CDR2 YFSETQ. Trimming took 4 bases from V and 2 from J; bases not matched to a gene: 4. The entire variable domain, with the rest obtained from reference TRBV5-1 and TRBJ2-1, is as follows: KAGVTQTPRYLIKTRGQQVTLSCSPISGHRSVSWYQQTPGQGLQFLFEYFSETQRNKGNFPGRFSGRQFSNSRSEMNVSTLELGDSALYLCASSTGQGTYNEQFFGPGTRLTVL.

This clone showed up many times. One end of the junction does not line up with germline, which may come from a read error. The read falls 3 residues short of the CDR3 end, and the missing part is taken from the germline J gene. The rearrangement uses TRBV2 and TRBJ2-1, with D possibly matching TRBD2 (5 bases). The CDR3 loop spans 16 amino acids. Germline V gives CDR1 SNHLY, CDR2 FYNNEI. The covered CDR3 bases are TGTGCCAGCAGGGAAGAGGCAGCGGCCTCCTACAATGAG. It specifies CASREEAAASYNE. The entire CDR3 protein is CASREEAAASYNEQFF.

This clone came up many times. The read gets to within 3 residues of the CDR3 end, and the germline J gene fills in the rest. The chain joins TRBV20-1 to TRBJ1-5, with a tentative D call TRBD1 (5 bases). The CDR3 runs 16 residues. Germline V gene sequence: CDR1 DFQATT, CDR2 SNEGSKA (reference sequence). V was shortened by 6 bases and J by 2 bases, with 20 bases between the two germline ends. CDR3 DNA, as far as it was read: TGCAGTGCACAACTGGGCAGGGCAGATGGCAATCAGCCC. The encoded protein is CSAQLGRADGNQP. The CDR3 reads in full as CSAQLGRADGNQPQHF.

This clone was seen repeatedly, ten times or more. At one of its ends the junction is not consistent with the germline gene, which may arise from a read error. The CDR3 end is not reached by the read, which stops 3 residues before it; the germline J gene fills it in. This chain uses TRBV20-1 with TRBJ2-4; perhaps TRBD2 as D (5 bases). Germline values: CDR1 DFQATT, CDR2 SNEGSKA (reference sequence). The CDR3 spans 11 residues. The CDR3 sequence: CSALAQNIQYF. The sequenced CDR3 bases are TGCAGTGCCCTAGCCCAAAACATT.

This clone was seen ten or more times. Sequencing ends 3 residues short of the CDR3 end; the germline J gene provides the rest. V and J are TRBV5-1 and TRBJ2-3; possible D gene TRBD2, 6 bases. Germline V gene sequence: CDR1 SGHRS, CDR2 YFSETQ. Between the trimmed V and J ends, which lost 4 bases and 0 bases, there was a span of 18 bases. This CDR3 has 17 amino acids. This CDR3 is CASSMVIGGASTDTQYF. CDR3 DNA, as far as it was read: TGCGCCAGCAGCATGGTCATCGGCGGGGCTAGCACAGATACG. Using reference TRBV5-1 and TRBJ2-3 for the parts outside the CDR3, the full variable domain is KAGVTQTPRYLIKTRGQQVTLSCSPISGHRSVSWYQQTPGQGLQFLFEYFSETQRNKGNFPGRFSGRQFSNSRSEMNVSTLELGDSALYLCASSMVIGGASTDTQYFGPGTRLTVL.

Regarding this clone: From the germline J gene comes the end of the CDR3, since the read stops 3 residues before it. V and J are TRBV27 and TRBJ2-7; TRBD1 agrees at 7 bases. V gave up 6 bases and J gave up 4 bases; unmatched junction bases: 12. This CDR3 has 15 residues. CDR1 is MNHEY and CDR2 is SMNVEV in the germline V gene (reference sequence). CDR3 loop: CASSSTGSGVYEQYF. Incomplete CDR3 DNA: TGTGCCAGCAGCTCGACAGGGTCAGGGGTTTACGAG.